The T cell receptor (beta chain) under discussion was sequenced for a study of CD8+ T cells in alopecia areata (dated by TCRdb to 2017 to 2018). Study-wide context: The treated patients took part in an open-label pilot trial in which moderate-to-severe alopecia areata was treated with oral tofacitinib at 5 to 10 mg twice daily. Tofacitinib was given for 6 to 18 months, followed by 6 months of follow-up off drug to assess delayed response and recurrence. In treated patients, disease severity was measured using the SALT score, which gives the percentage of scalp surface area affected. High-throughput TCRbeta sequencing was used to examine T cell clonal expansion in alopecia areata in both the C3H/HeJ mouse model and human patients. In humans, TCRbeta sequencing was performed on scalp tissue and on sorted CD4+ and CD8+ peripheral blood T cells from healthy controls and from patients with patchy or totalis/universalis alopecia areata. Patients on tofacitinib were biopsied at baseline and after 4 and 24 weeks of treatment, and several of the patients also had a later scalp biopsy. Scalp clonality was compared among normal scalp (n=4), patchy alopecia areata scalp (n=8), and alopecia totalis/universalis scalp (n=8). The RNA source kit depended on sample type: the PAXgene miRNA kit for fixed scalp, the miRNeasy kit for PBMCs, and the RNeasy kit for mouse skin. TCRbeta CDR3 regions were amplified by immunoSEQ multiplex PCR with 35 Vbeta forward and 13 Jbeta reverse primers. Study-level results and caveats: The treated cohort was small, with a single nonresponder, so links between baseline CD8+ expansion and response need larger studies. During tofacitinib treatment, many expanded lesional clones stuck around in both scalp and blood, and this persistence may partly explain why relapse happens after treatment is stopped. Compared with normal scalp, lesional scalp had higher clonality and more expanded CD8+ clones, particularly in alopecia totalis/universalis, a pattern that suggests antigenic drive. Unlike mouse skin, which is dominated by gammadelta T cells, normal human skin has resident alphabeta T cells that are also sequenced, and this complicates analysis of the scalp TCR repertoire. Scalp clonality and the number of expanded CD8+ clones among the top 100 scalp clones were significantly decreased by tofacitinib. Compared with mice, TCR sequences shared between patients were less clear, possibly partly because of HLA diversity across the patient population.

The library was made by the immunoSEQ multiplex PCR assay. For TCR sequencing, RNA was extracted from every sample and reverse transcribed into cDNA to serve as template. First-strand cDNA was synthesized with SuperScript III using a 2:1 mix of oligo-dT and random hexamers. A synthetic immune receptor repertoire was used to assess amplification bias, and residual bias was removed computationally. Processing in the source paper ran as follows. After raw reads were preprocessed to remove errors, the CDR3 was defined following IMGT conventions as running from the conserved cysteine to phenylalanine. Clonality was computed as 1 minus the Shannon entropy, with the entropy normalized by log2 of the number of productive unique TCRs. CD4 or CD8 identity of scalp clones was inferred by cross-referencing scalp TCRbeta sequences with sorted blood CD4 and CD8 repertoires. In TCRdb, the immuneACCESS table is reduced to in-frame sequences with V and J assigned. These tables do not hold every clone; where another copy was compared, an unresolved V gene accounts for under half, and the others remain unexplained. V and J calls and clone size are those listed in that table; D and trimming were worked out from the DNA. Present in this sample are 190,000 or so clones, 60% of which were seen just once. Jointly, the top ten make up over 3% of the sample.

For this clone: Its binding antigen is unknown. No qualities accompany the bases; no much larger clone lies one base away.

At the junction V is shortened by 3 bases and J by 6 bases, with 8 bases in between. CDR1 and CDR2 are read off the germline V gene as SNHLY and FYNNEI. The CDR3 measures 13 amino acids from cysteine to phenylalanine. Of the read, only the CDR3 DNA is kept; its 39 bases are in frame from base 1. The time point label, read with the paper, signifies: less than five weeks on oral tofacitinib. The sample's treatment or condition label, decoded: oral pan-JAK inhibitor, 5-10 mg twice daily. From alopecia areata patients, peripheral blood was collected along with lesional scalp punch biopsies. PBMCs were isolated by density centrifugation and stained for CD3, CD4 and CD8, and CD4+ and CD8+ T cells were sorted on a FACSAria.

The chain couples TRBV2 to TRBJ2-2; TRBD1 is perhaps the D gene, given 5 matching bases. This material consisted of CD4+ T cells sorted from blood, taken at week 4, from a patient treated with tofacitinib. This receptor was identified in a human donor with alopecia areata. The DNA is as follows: TGTGCCAGCAGTGACAGGGCGGCCGGGGAGCTGTTTTTT. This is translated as CASSDRAAGELFF. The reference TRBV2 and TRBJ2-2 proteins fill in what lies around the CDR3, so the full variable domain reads EPEVTQTPSHQVTQMGQEVILRCVPISNHLYFYWYRQILGQKVEFLVSFYNNEISEKSEIFDDQFSVERPDGSNFTLKIRSTKLEDSAMYFCASSDRAAGELFFGEGSRLTVL.